The 11 T cell receptor beta chains below all came from one sample that was sequenced in a study of Tregs in tolerant kidney transplant recipients. Profiled with immunoSEQ multiplex PCR; TCRdb holds only in-frame clones, not every one. The data hold about 17,000 clones, with approximately 85% observed a single time. The sequencing input was Tregs from blood. The origin of the receptors is a human donor in good health.

CDR3 in DNA: TGTGCCAGTAGTATCAGGACAGGGGATGGCTACACCTTC. It is translated as CASSIRTGDGYTF. The V gene is TRBV19, the J gene TRBJ1-2, with 9 bases lining up with TRBD1. Trimming cost V 3 bases and J 6 bases; bases outside gene matches: 2. Looked up from germline, CDR1 is LNHDA and CDR2 is SQIVND (reference sequence). The CDR3 spans 13 residues.

The chain carries TRBV18 and TRBJ1-1; D is perhaps TRBD1 (6 bases). This CDR3 has 14 amino acids. V shed 2 bases and J shed 10 bases, with 17 bases lying between them. Germline V gives CDR1 KGHSH, CDR2 LQKENI. The CDR3 sequence: CASSPVGGGTGAFF. The CDR3, as DNA: TGTGCCAGCTCACCAGTCGGAGGGGGGACGGGAGCTTTCTTT.

J is TRBJ1-6 and V is TRBV6-6, with 7 bases that match TRBD1. J gave up 10 bases and V 4 bases, and 10 bases lay outside the gene matches. Looked up from germline, CDR1 is MNHNY and CDR2 is SVGAGI (reference sequence). The CDR3 is made up of 15 amino acids. The CDR3 DNA reads as TGTGCCAGCAGTTTAACAGGGGAAGGTTGGTCACCCCTCCACTTT. This gives the protein CASSLTGEGWSPLHF.

The chain employs TRBV5-4 and TRBJ2-5, with TRBD2 identical over 10 bases. The CDR3 consists of 16 residues. The V gene end was trimmed by 4 bases and the J gene end by 2 bases; junction bases not matched to a gene: 8. Germline V CDR1 and CDR2: SGHNT, YYREEE (reference sequence). The CDR3 here is CASSATSGIGQETQYF. For the CDR3, the DNA is TGTGCCAGCAGCGCAACTAGCGGGATAGGTCAAGAGACCCAGTACTTC.

The rearrangement joins TRBV5-1 to TRBJ1-1; the match to TRBD1 covers 7 bases. V shed 7 bases, J shed 1 base, and the junction held 4 bases outside the gene matches. Germline V CDR1 and CDR2: SGHRS, YFSETQ. This CDR3 has 13 amino acids. The CDR3 loop reads CASQGQPNTEAFF. The CDR3 DNA follows: TGCGCCAGCCAGGGACAGCCGAACACTGAAGCTTTCTTT.

The chain recombines TRBV28 with TRBJ1-1; D uncertain. V lost 6 bases and J lost 1, with 15 bases in between. Per the germline V gene, CDR1 is MDHEN and CDR2 is SYDVKM. This CDR3 has 15 amino acids. The CDR3 DNA follows: TGTGCCAGCAGACCTCTGCCCAGCCAGAACACTGAAGCTTTCTTT. Its protein is CASRPLPSQNTEAFF.

This clone was counted once. The V gene is TRBV4-1, the J gene TRBJ1-4; a weak D match, TRBD1 (6 bases). Per germline, CDR1 MGHRA and CDR2 YSYEKL. The CDR3 is 15 amino acids. V lost 4 bases and J lost 8, with 17 bases in between. CDR3 loop: CASSPTGQPPEKLFF. Here the CDR3 DNA reads TGCGCCAGCAGCCCGACGGGACAACCTCCGGAAAAACTGTTTTTT.

A few counts support this clone. The chain couples TRBV5-6 to TRBJ1-2; D call uncertain. Germline CDR1 reads SGHDT; CDR2 reads YYEEEE. Trimming removed 1 base at V and 5 bases at J, with 6 bases between. The CDR3 has 12 amino acids. This CDR3 is CASSLSGYGYTF. The DNA for the CDR3 is TGTGCCAGCAGCTTGTCTGGGTATGGCTACACCTTC.

The chain employs TRBV4-3 and TRBJ2-4; D possibly corresponds to TRBD2 (5 bases). The CDR3 extends over 15 amino acids. With 4 bases removed from V and 8 bases from J, the gap between germline ends came to 18 bases. Germline V gene lookup returns CDR1 LGHNA and CDR2 YSLEER. CDR3 sequence: CASSRRARPGDIQYF. The CDR3 DNA sequence: TGCGCCAGCAGCCGGCGGGCTCGACCTGGGGACATTCAGTACTTC.

A remark on this clone: The junction differs from germline at one of its ends, possibly a read error. The genes are TRBV7-7 and TRBJ2-3; 8 bases are a match to TRBD2. This CDR3 has 14 amino acids. CDR1 and CDR2 (germline): SSHAT, FNYEAQ (reference sequence). The CDR3 nucleotides are TGTGCCAGCAGCATAGCGGGGCCTCAGGATACGCAGTATTTT. Translating it yields CASSIAGPQDTQYF.

This chain uses TRBV6-6 with TRBJ2-7, with 9 bases fitting TRBD1. This CDR3 region has 16 residues. Per the germline V gene, CDR1 is MNHNY and CDR2 is SVGAGI (reference sequence). The V gene end was trimmed by 1 base and the J gene end by 4 bases; junction bases not matched to a gene: 8. CDR3 protein: CASSYLGGQGRYEQYF. The CDR3 DNA is TGTGCCAGCAGTTACTTAGGGGGACAGGGACGGTACGAGCAGTACTTC.